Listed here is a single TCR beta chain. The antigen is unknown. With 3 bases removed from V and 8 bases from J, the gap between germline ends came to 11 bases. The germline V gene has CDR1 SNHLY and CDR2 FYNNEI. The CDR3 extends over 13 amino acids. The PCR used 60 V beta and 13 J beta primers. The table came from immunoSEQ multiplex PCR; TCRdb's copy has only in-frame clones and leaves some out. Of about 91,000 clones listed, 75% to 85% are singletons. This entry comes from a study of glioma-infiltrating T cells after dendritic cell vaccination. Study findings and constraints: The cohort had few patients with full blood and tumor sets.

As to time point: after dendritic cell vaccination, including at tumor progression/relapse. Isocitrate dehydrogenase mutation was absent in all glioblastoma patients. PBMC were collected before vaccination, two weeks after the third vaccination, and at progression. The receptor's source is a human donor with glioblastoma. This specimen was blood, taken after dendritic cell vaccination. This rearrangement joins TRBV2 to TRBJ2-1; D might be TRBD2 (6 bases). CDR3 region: CASSDIGDYEQFF. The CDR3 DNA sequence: TGTGCCAGCAGTGATATCGGGGACTATGAGCAGTTCTTC.